Listed below are T cell receptor beta chains from one sample, sequenced in a study of PD-L1 blockade in urothelial cancer. Assay used: immunoSEQ multiplex PCR; TCRdb lists only in-frame clones, some missing. In the table there are 55,000 to 80,000 clones, approximately 86% of which are singletons. The sequencing used PBMCs, collected around atezolizumab (anti-PD-L1) treatment. All receptors come from a man aged 55-75 years with urothelial cancer. The CDR3 runs from the conserved cysteine through the conserved F or W. The order of the fields is V gene, J gene, D gene, clone size, CDR3 DNA, CDR3 protein. D genes are given only for firm matches. Rows give clone size only sometimes, using once, few, many, or a class for an expanded clone.

V: TRBV4-1
J: TRBJ2-5
D: .
size: .
DNA: TGCGCCAGCAGCCCATCCCCGCCCACAGGGACAGAGACCCAGTACTTC
CDR3: CASSPSPPTGTETQYF

V: TRBV29-1
J: TRBJ2-7
D: TRBD1
size: .
DNA: TGCAGCGTGAGGACAGGGGGTTCCTCCTACGAGCAGTACTTC
CDR3: CSVRTGGSSYEQYF

V: TRBV5-1
J: TRBJ1-5
D: .
size: .
DNA: TGCGCCAGCAGCTTGGGACAGCCCAATCAGCCCCAGCATTTT
CDR3: CASSLGQPNQPQHF

V: TRBV4-3
J: TRBJ2-3
D: .
size: .
DNA: TGCGCCAGCAGCCAAGTTACAGGCACAGATACGCAGTATTTT
CDR3: CASSQVTGTDTQYF

V: TRBV6-1
J: TRBJ1-6
D: .
size: .
DNA: TGTGCCAGCAGTGAAGAGTTGGCCTTTCCAAATTCACCCCTCCACTTT
CDR3: CASSEELAFPNSPLHF

V: TRBV19
J: TRBJ2-7
D: TRBD1
size: .
DNA: TGTGCCAGTAGTGCCCTGACAGGGGGCTACGAGCAGTACTTC
CDR3: CASSALTGGYEQYF

V: TRBV9
J: TRBJ2-7
D: .
size: .
DNA: TGTGCCAGCAACGGAGGAGACGGAATCTACGAGCAGTACTTC
CDR3: CASNGGDGIYEQYF

V: TRBV7-3
J: TRBJ2-1
D: TRBD2
size: .
DNA: TGTGCCAGCAGCTTAATGAGCCTAGCGGGATCGGGCGCATCCTACAATGAGCAGTTCTTC
CDR3: CASSLMSLAGSGASYNEQFF

V: TRBV7-3
J: TRBJ2-7
D: .
size: .
DNA: TGTGCCAGCAGCTTAAGTCCGGACAGTGAGCAGTACTTC
CDR3: CASSLSPDSEQYF

V: TRBV15
J: TRBJ1-5
D: .
size: .
DNA: TGTGCCACCAGCGGGGCTGGGGGCAATCAGCCCCAGCATTTT
CDR3: CATSGAGGNQPQHF

V: TRBV28
J: TRBJ2-1
D: .
size: .
DNA: TGTGCCAGCAGTCCCGGGGGAAGCTCCTACAATGAGCAGTTCTTC
CDR3: CASSPGGSSYNEQFF

V: TRBV6-1
J: TRBJ2-7
D: .
size: .
DNA: TGTGCCAGCATGAGTTCCTGGGCATCCTACGAGCAGTACTTC
CDR3: CASMSSWASYEQYF

V: TRBV4-2
J: TRBJ1-4
D: .
size: .
DNA: TGTGCCAGCAGCCAAGACCAGGGGTCTAATGAAAAACTGTTTTTT
CDR3: CASSQDQGSNEKLFF

V: TRBV18
J: TRBJ1-5
D: .
size: .
DNA: TGTGCCAGCTCACCAGGGGGGAATCAGCCCCAGCATTTT
CDR3: CASSPGGNQPQHF

V: TRBV7-3
J: TRBJ2-1
D: TRBD2
size: .
DNA: TGTGCCAGCAGCCCAGGTCCTAGCGGGGGAGTCAATGAGCAGTTCTTC
CDR3: CASSPGPSGGVNEQFF

V: TRBV30
J: TRBJ2-1
D: TRBD2
size: .
DNA: TGTGCCTGGAGTGAGGCGGGGGGGCTTGATGAGCAGTTCTTC
CDR3: CAWSEAGGLDEQFF

V: TRBV7-3
J: TRBJ2-3
D: .
size: .
DNA: TGTGCCAGCAGCTTGGGACACCTGAGCACAGATACGCAGTATTTT
CDR3: CASSLGHLSTDTQYF

V: TRBV29-1
J: TRBJ2-5
D: TRBD1
size: .
DNA: TGCAGCGGTCATCCCGGGACAGGGGAAGAGACCCAGTACTTC
CDR3: CSGHPGTGEETQYF

V: TRBV7-2
J: TRBJ1-1
D: TRBD1
size: few
DNA: TGTGCCAGCAGCCCGGACAGGCGGAACACTGAAGCTTTCTTT
CDR3: CASSPDRRNTEAFF

V: TRBV5-1
J: TRBJ1-1
D: TRBD1
size: .
DNA: TGCGCCAGCAGGTACAGGGGGAACACTGAAGCTTTCTTT
CDR3: CASRYRGNTEAFF

V: TRBV5-1
J: TRBJ2-5
D: .
size: .
DNA: TGCGCCAGCAGCTTGTCGGCGGGCCAAGAGACCCAGTACTTC
CDR3: CASSLSAGQETQYF

V: TRBV5-6
J: TRBJ2-2
D: .
size: .
DNA: TGTGCCAGCACGAGGAACACCGGGGAGCTGTTTTTT
CDR3: CASTRNTGELFF

V: TRBV6-1
J: TRBJ2-5
D: .
size: .
DNA: TGTGCCAGCAGTGGGACACTCCAAGAGACCCAGTACTTC
CDR3: CASSGTLQETQYF

V: TRBV28
J: TRBJ2-5
D: TRBD1
size: .
DNA: TGTGCCAGCAGGGGGACAGGGGGCCTGGAGACCCAGTACTTC
CDR3: CASRGTGGLETQYF

V: TRBV5-1
J: TRBJ2-7
D: TRBD2
size: .
DNA: TGCGCCAGCAGCGGTCTAGCGGGGGAAGTTGACTACGAGCAGTACTTC
CDR3: CASSGLAGEVDYEQYF

V: TRBV11-2
J: TRBJ2-3
D: TRBD2
size: .
DNA: TGTGCCAGCAGCTTACTCGGGGGGGGTAGCACAGATACGCAGTATTTT
CDR3: CASSLLGGGSTDTQYF

V: TRBV15
J: TRBJ1-2
D: .
size: .
DNA: TGTGCCACCAGCCCCGTGCAGGGTGGCTATGGCTACACCTTC
CDR3: CATSPVQGGYGYTF

V: TRBV29-1
J: TRBJ2-6
D: .
size: .
DNA: TGCAGCGGCGCGTTTCTTACTGGGGCCAACGTCCTGACTTTC
CDR3: CSGAFLTGANVLTF

V: TRBV7-2
J: TRBJ2-1
D: .
size: .
DNA: TGTGCCAGCAGTAACAGGGTGAGCTCCTACAATGAGCAGTTCTTC
CDR3: CASSNRVSSYNEQFF

V: TRBV7-2
J: TRBJ2-3
D: .
size: .
DNA: TGTGCCAGCAGCCAGGGACTTTATTACACAGATACGCAGTATTTT
CDR3: CASSQGLYYTDTQYF

V: TRBV19
J: TRBJ2-4
D: .
size: .
DNA: TGTGCCAGCACGGCCGGGGAGACCATTCAGTACTTC
CDR3: CASTAGETIQYF

V: TRBV28
J: TRBJ1-5
D: .
size: .
DNA: TGTGCCAGCAAAACCTCGTCCCGACAGGCTTATAGCAATCAGCCCCAGCATTTT
CDR3: CASKTSSRQAYSNQPQHF

V: TRBV4-3
J: TRBJ2-6
D: TRBD1
size: .
DNA: TGCGCCAGCAGCCAAGATTTCGACAGGGGTGGCTCTGGGGCCAACGTCCTGACTTTC
CDR3: CASSQDFDRGGSGANVLTF

V: TRBV19
J: TRBJ2-5
D: TRBD2
size: .
DNA: TGTGCCAGTAGTATGGACCGGACTAGCGGAACGTACCAAGAGACCCAGTACTTC
CDR3: CASSMDRTSGTYQETQYF

V: TRBV4-2
J: TRBJ2-1
D: .
size: .
DNA: TGTGCCAGCAGCCGGGTCGAACTCGGGGAGCAGTTCTTC
CDR3: CASSRVELGEQFF

V: TRBV9
J: TRBJ2-2
D: .
size: .
DNA: TGTGCCAGCAGCACAACGGGACAATCTTGGGAGCTGTTTTTT
CDR3: CASSTTGQSWELFF

V: TRBV21-1
J: TRBJ2-5
D: .
size: .
DNA: TGTGCCCCGCAGCACGGGGGGGTCCAGACCCAGTACTTC
CDR3: CAPQHGGVQTQYF

V: TRBV15
J: TRBJ2-7
D: .
size: .
DNA: TGTGCCACCAGCAGAGGACAGGACGAGCAGTACTTC
CDR3: CATSRGQDEQYF